The 15 T cell receptor beta chains reported below all come from one sample, sequenced in a study of cytomegalovirus exposure and HLA in healthy donors. Vbeta (60) and Jbeta (13) primers were used in the PCR. The method was immunoSEQ multiplex PCR; TCRdb's version includes in-frame clones alone and lacks a portion of them. This table holds about 160,000 clones, under 75% found once. The sequencing sample was made of PBMCs. The source of these receptors is a man aged 35-49 years in good health and CMV-seropositive.

The chain employs TRBV6-5 and TRBJ1-3, with TRBD1 matching 8 bases. V lost 3 bases to trimming and J lost 4 bases; unmatched junction nucleotides: 5. The CDR3 has 15 residues. Germline V gene sequence: CDR1 MNHEY, CDR2 SVGAGI. CDR3 nucleotide sequence: TGTGCCAGCAGTTATTCGACAGGGGCCGGAAACACCATATATTTT. Translation: CASSYSTGAGNTIYF.

This chain joins TRBV11-1 and TRBJ2-1; a possible D gene is TRBD1 (5 bases). The CDR3 runs 15 residues. V was clipped by 1 base and J by 2 bases, with 9 bases between them. Germline values: CDR1 SGHAT, CDR2 FQDESV (reference sequence). The DNA of the CDR3 is TGTGCCAGCAGCTTAGGCAGGGTAACCTACAATGAGCAGTTCTTC. This codes for CASSLGRVTYNEQFF.

This chain uses TRBV5-4 with TRBJ1-2, with D uncertain. This CDR3 has 16 amino acids. Germline V CDR1 and CDR2: SGHNT, YYREEE (reference sequence). The V gene lost 4 bases and the J gene lost 6 bases, with 22 bases spanning the gap. Written as DNA, the CDR3 is TGTGCCAGCAGCCCTTCACCAACTGACATCAAGGATGGCTACACCTTC. Translated: CASSPSPTDIKDGYTF.

The rearrangement uses TRBV18 and TRBJ2-2, with TRBD2 identical over 9 bases. The CDR3 consists of 18 residues. CDR1 KGHSH and CDR2 LQKENI come from the germline V gene. Trimming took 1 base from V and 5 from J; bases not matched to a gene: 11. The CDR3 DNA is TGTGCCAGCTCACCACTCGGATCAGCGGGGGGCAAAACCGGGGAGCTGTTTTTT. It translates to CASSPLGSAGGKTGELFF.

The table lists this clone with a few counts. The rearrangement uses TRBV5-6 and TRBJ2-1; 8 bases line up with TRBD2. Germline V gives CDR1 SGHDT, CDR2 YYEEEE. The trim removed 4 bases at V and 8 bases at J, leaving 20 bases unmatched. The CDR3 is 18 amino acids. The CDR3 protein is CASSKRGPPYNVYDEQFF. The CDR3 DNA sequence: TGTGCCAGCAGCAAGCGGGGGCCGCCCTACAATGTGTACGATGAGCAGTTCTTC.

This clone turned up a few times. V gene TRBV4-3 combines with J gene TRBJ2-3, with a possible D match to TRBD2 (5 bases). The germline gives CDR1 LGHNA, CDR2 YSLEER. The CDR3 has 15 amino acids. V lost 1 base, J lost 3 bases, and 11 bases lay in between. The CDR3, as DNA: TGCGCCAGCAGCCAAGGGACCCGAGGGACAGATACGCAGTATTTT. Protein: CASSQGTRGTDTQYF.

On this clone: A read error may account for a junction end that differs from germline. The chain has TRBV10-1 and TRBJ2-7, with 12 bases identical to TRBD1. The CDR3 length is 9 residues. CDR1 is WNHNN, CDR2 SYGVQD, per germline (reference sequence). The CDR3 DNA reads TGCGCCAAGGGGACAGGGGGCCGCTTC. This encodes CAKGTGGRF.

This clone was seen more than once but under ten times. V is TRBV7-2 and J is TRBJ1-1; possibly TRBD1 for D (6 bases). The CDR3 consists of 15 residues. Germline V gene data show CDR1 as SGHTA and CDR2 as FQGNSA. The V gene lost 0 bases and the J gene lost 0 bases, with 8 bases spanning the gap. The CDR3 protein is CASSLAQGMNTEAFF. DNA of the CDR3: TGTGCCAGCAGCTTAGCGCAGGGGATGAACACTGAAGCTTTCTTT.

This sequence joins TRBV5-1 and TRBJ2-3; 7 bases are shared with TRBD1. Germline lookup yields CDR1 SGHRS and CDR2 YFSETQ. The CDR3 runs to 15 residues. J was trimmed by 2 bases and V by 3 bases; bases with no gene match: 6. DNA for the CDR3: TGCGCCAGCAGCTCCCGGGACAGCTACACAGATACGCAGTATTTT. This encodes CASSSRDSYTDTQYF.

Of note for this clone: The sample has other DNA sequences that encode this CDR3 too. V gene TRBV7-8 combines with J gene TRBJ1-2; 9 nucleotides match TRBD1. V shed 5 bases and J 4 bases; nucleotides not matched to a gene: 2. This CDR3 has 13 amino acids. CDR1 and CDR2 (germline): SGHVS, FQNEAQ. The CDR3 is CASSPGQGYGYTF. In nucleotides, the CDR3 is TGTGCCAGCAGCCCGGGACAGGGCTATGGCTACACCTTC.

The chain carries TRBV7-9 and TRBJ2-2, with D possibly matching TRBD2 (5 bases). The germline V and J ends were trimmed by 7 bases and 4 bases, with 13 bases remaining between them. Germline CDR1 is SEHNR and CDR2 is FQNEAQ (reference sequence). The CDR3 has 14 amino acids. The CDR3 DNA sequence: TGTGCCAGCACCGAAGGACTGACCACCGGGGAGCTGTTTTTT. Protein: CASTEGLTTGELFF.

This chain connects TRBV7-2 to TRBJ2-2; maybe TRBD2 (6 bases). This CDR3 region has 13 residues. Trimming left V 7 bases short and J 5 bases short, with 11 bases between. Looked up from germline, CDR1 is SGHTA and CDR2 is FQGNSA. The CDR3 DNA reads as TGTGCCAGCACCACGGGACTTACCGGGGAGCTGTTTTTT. Translation: CASTTGLTGELFF.

This clone was detected a few times. The CDR3 DNA follows: TGTGCCAGTAGCCCCGGACAGGAGCGAGAAAAACTGTTTTTT. It yields the protein CASSPGQEREKLFF. The rearrangement joins TRBV19 to TRBJ1-4; 7 positions match TRBD1. After removal of 6 bases from V and 8 bases from J, the junction contained 9 bases not matched to a gene. The CDR3 totals 14 residues. CDR1 and CDR2 (germline): LNHDA, SQIVND (reference sequence).

The J gene is TRBJ1-5, the V gene TRBV15, with D possibly matching TRBD1 (5 bases). The germline V gene encodes CDR1 LNHNV and CDR2 YYDKDF (reference sequence). The CDR3 is 14 amino acids. Trimming pared 0 bases from V and 6 bases from J, leaving 9 bases between. The CDR3 DNA reads as TGTGCCACCAGCAGAGACAGGGAAACTCAGCCCCAGCATTTT. Translating it yields CATSRDRETQPQHF. Full variable domain (remainder filled in from reference TRBV15 and TRBJ1-5): DAMVIQNPRYQVTQFGKPVTLSCSQTLNHNVMYWYQQKSSQAPKLLFHYYDKDFNNEADTPDNFQSRRPNTSFCFLDIRSPGLGDTAMYLCATSRDRETQPQHFGDGTRLSIL.

This clone was seen just once. The gene calls are TRBV7-6 and TRBJ2-7, with unresolved D. CDR3 length equals 13 residues. Germline V lookup: CDR1 SGHVS, CDR2 FNYEAQ. The V gene lost 5 bases and the J gene lost 3 bases, with 11 bases spanning the gap. CDR3 in amino acids: CASSRGLLYEQYF. The CDR3 DNA is TGTGCCAGCAGCCGCGGTCTCCTCTACGAGCAGTACTTC.